These 14 T cell receptor beta chains share one sample of origin, sequenced in a study of CD8 T cells in Susac syndrome (dated by TCRdb to between 2018 and 2021). Receptor amplification or capture employed the immunoSEQ multiplex PCR assay. RNA was extracted with the RNeasy kit and 0.5 to 1 ug was reverse transcribed using random hexamers. In TCRdb, the public reads were trimmed at Q25 with fastp and aligned with MiXCR, with productive beta chains retained. Rows matching on CDR3 protein sequence are summarized as one entry with the most common DNA and genes. The sample profile shows 150,000 to 200,000 distinct CDR3 sequences; roughly 93% of them were found once. The ten most abundant clones make up around 0.13% of the sample. Sequencing input: CD4+ T cells from PBMCs. The receptors were gathered from a human donor in good health.

V gene TRBV7-3 combines with J gene TRBJ2-1; 8 nucleotides align to TRBD1. This CDR3 region has 15 residues. In germline, CDR1 is SGHTA, CDR2 FQGTGA. The trim removed 5 bases at V and 2 bases at J, leaving 5 bases unmatched. The CDR3 region is CASSVFRGPYNEQFF. CDR3 nucleotide sequence: TGTGCCAGCAGCGTATTCAGGGGGCCCTACAATGAGCAGTTCTTC.

CDR3 bases: TGTGCCAGCAGCATTCTGGGACAGTTGAACACTGAAGCTTTCTTT. Encoded protein: CASSILGQLNTEAFF. V gene TRBV7-2 combines with J gene TRBJ1-1, with 7 positions matching TRBD1. With V trimmed by 5 bases and J by 0 bases, 6 bases remained unmatched. Germline-derived CDR1 and CDR2 are SGHTA and FQGNSA. The CDR3 length is 15 residues.

V gene TRBV7-3 combines with J gene TRBJ1-1; D remains ambiguous. V shed 5 bases and J shed 6 bases, with 22 bases lying between them. CDR1 and CDR2 (germline): SGHTA, FQGTGA. The CDR3 extends over 16 amino acids. The CDR3 loop reads CASSPQFEVYPPEAFF. CDR3 nucleotides: TGTGCCAGCAGCCCCCAATTCGAGGTTTATCCCCCTGAAGCTTTCTTT.

The V gene is TRBV12-3 or TRBV12-4, the J gene TRBJ2-2; D is possibly TRBD1 (6 bases). This CDR3 spans 15 amino acids. The V end was cut by 6 bases, the J end by 4 bases, with 15 bases between. CDR3 loop: CASSPTGRSTGELFF. The CDR3 DNA sequence: TGTGCCAGCAGCCCGACAGGCCGATCCACCGGGGAGCTGTTTTTT.

The genes are TRBV7-9 and TRBJ1-1, with D uncertain. V was clipped by 3 bases and J by 9 bases, with 8 bases between them. Germline CDR1 and CDR2: SEHNR and FQNEAQ (reference sequence). The CDR3 consists of 11 residues. The CDR3 sequence: CASSLVQKAFF. CDR3 sequence (DNA): TGTGCCAGCAGCTTGGTACAGAAAGCTTTCTTT.

The chain links TRBV3-1 to TRBJ2-1; TRBD2 matches at 10 bases. The CDR3 is 15 residues long. Germline loops: CDR1 LGHDT, CDR2 YNNKEL (reference sequence). With 5 bases clipped from V and 6 bases from J, the junction kept 7 bases outside the gene matches. The CDR3 is CASSLGLASSNEQFF. The DNA for the CDR3 is TGTGCCAGCAGCTTGGGACTAGCGAGCTCCAATGAGCAGTTCTTC.

The chain uses TRBV20-1 and TRBJ1-1; D may be TRBD1 (6 bases). Looked up from germline, CDR1 is DFQATT and CDR2 is SNEGSKA (reference sequence). Trimming removed 6 bases from V and 5 bases from J, with 22 bases in between. This CDR3 region has 15 residues. DNA of the CDR3: TGCAGTGCCCCCCCCCTAGGACTCAGGGGTACTGAAGCTTTCTTT. Residues: CSAPPLGLRGTEAFF.

The chain couples TRBV2 to TRBJ2-7; TRBD2 is a possible D gene (5 bases). The CDR3 length is 14 residues. Trimming took off 3 bases at V and 4 bases at J, with 13 bases between the two ends. The germline V gene has CDR1 SNHLY and CDR2 FYNNEI. CDR3: CASSETRVRYEQYF. CDR3 DNA: TGTGCCAGCAGTGAGACGAGGGTGAGGTACGAGCAGTACTTC.

This clonotype was detected a few times. The chain couples TRBV7-2 to TRBJ2-7, with a weak D call TRBD2 (5 bases). The V end was cut by 11 bases, the J end by 4 bases, with 18 bases between. The V gene's germline CDR1 is SGHTA and CDR2 FQGNSA. The CDR3 sequence is 13 residues long. The DNA for the CDR3 is TGTGCCCACGAGGGTGAGCCCGGGTACGAGCAGTACTTC. Its protein is CAHEGEPGYEQYF. The whole variable domain, filled in from reference TRBV7-2 and TRBJ2-7, reads GAGVSQSPSNKVTEKGKDVELRCDPISGHTALYWYRQSLGQGLEFLIYFQGNSAPDKSGLPSDRFSAERTGGSVSTLTIQRTQQEDSAVYLCAHEGEPGYEQYFGPGTRLTVT.

This clonotype occurred once. The gene calls are TRBV11-2 and TRBJ1-2; D is unclear. The CDR3 spans 14 residues. Trimming cost V 1 base and J 3 bases, with 9 bases left between them. CDR1 SGHAT and CDR2 FQNNGV come from the germline V gene. The CDR3 is CASSLADGDYGYTF. DNA of the CDR3: TGTGCCAGCAGCTTAGCGGACGGGGACTATGGCTACACCTTC.

The chain is built from TRBV11-2 and TRBJ2-7; D unresolved. Germline V gives CDR1 SGHAT, CDR2 FQNNGV. CDR3 size: 11 residues. V dropped 5 bases and J dropped 6 bases, with 8 bases sitting between them. Here the CDR3 reads CASSPTIEQYF. CDR3 DNA: TGTGCCAGCAGCCCTACCATCGAGCAGTACTTC.

The rearrangement uses TRBV5-6 and TRBJ1-2; D is ambiguous. This CDR3 contains 13 residues. V lost 0 bases, J lost 5 bases, and 8 bases lay in between. Germline CDR1 reads SGHDT; CDR2 reads YYEEEE. For the CDR3, the DNA is TGTGCCAGCAGCTTGGGCGGGGTTTATGGCTACACCTTC. It encodes CASSLGGVYGYTF. Together with reference TRBV5-6 and TRBJ1-2, the CDR3 gives the full variable domain: DAGVTQSPTHLIKTRGQQVTLRCSPKSGHDTVSWYQQALGQGPQFIFQYYEEEERQRGNFPDRFSGHQFPNYSSELNVNALLLGDSALYLCASSLGGVYGYTFGSGTRLTVV.

This chain connects TRBV6-6 to TRBJ1-4; unclear D gene. From germline, CDR1 is MNHNY and CDR2 SVGAGI (reference sequence). Trimming removed 2 bases at V and 8 bases at J, with 6 bases between. CDR3 length: 12 residues. CDR3 region: CASSYDQEKLFF. Written as DNA, the CDR3 is TGTGCCAGCAGTTACGATCAGGAAAAACTGTTTTTT.

The chain recombines TRBV7-9 with TRBJ2-3, with unresolved D. The ends were cut back, 5 bases at V and 0 bases at J, with 12 bases in the middle. The CDR3 covers 15 residues. Germline V gene sequence: CDR1 SEHNR, CDR2 FQNEAQ (reference sequence). The CDR3 here is CASSRSLGSTDTQYF. The CDR3 DNA is TGTGCCAGCAGCCGTTCCTTGGGCAGCACAGATACGCAGTATTTT.